The present entry profiles one TCR beta chain with its context. Its matching antigen is unknown. This record belongs to a study of vaccination and CD4 T cells after COVID-19. The wider study: Stimulation of cells relied on overlapping spike peptides derived from SARS-CoV-2, HCoV-NL63, HCoV-OC43 and HCoV-229E.

Cultured CD4+ T cell DNA underwent sequencing with the Oncomine TCR Beta short-read assay. The authors extracted genomic DNA from cultured CD4+ T cells. TCRdb called the PCR reads again in MiXCR, with one record for every CDR3 protein. The sample has around 10,000 distinct CDR3 sequences, about 53% seen once. Treatment noted: roughly 11-day PBMC culture with coronavirus spike peptide pools or control peptides (ViraFEST assay). On days 3 and 7, half the medium was swapped for fresh IL-2-containing medium. The CDR3 spans 12 residues. CDR1 is DFQATT, CDR2 SNEGSKA, per germline (reference sequence). V lost 3 bases and J 5 bases, leaving 10 bases between the germline ends.

The clonotype originates from a human donor who had recovered from COVID-19. The chain uses TRBV20-1 and TRBJ2-5, with D perhaps TRBD1 or TRBD2 (5 bases each). Sequenced input: CD4+ T cells from blood, cultured in vitro. Here the CDR3 DNA reads TGCAGTGCTAGCCAGGGCGGGGAGACCCAGTACTTC. Protein product: CSASQGGETQYF.